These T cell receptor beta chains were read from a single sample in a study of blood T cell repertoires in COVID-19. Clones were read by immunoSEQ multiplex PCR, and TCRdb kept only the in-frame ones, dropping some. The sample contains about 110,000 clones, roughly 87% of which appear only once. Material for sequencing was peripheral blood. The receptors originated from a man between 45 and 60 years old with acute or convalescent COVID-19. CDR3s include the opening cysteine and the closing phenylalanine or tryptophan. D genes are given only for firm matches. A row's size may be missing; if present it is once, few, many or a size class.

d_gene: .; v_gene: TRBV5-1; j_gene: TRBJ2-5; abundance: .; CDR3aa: CASSPQRTNLQETQYF; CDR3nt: TGCGCCAGCAGCCCCCAACGCACCAACCTACAAGAGACCCAGTACTTC
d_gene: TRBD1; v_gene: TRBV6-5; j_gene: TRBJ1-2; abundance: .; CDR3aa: CASSFDRQGGGYTF; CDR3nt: TGTGCCAGCAGTTTCGACAGACAGGGAGGAGGCTACACCTTC
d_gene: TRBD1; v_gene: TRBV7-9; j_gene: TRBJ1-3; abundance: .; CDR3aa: CASSDTGVGNTIYF; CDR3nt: TGTGCCAGCAGCGATACAGGGGTTGGAAACACCATATATTTT
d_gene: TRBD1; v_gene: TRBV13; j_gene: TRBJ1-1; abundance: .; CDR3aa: CASSLGTGGGTEAFF; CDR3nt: TGTGCCAGCAGCTTAGGGACAGGGGGCGGCACTGAAGCTTTCTTT
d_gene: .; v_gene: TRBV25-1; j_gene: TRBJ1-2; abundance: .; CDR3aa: CASSEYRGWDGYTF; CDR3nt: TGTGCCAGCAGTGAATACAGGGGATGGGATGGCTACACCTTC
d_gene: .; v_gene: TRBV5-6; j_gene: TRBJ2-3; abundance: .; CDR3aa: CASSSSESTDTQYF; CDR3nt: TGTGCCAGCAGCTCTAGCGAGTCCACAGATACGCAGTATTTT
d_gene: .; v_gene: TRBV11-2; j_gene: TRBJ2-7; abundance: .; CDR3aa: CASSLGAGFEQYF; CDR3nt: TGTGCCAGCAGCTTAGGCGCAGGGTTCGAGCAGTACTTC
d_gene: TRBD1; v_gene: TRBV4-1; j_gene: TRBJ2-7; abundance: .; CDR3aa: CASSQDWNRGTYEQYF; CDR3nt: TGCGCCAGCAGCCAAGACTGGAACAGGGGAACCTACGAGCAGTACTTC
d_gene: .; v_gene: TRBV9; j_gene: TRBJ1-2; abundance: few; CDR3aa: CASSAETELHGYTF; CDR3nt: TGTGCCAGCAGCGCGGAGACCGAACTCCATGGCTACACCTTC
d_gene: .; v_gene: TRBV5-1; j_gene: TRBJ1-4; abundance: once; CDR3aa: CASTRLYGANEKLFF; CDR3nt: TGCGCCAGCACGCGACTGTACGGGGCTAATGAAAAACTGTTTTTT